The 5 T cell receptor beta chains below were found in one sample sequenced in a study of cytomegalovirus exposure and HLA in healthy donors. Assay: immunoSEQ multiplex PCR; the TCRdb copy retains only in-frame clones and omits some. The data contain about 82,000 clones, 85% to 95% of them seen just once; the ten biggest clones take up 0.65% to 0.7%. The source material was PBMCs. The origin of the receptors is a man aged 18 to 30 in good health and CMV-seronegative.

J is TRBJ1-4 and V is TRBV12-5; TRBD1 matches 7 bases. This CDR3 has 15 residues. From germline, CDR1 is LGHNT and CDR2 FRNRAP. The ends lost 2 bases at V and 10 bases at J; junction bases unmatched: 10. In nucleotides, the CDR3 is TGTGCTAGTGGTTTGAGGGCAGGGGGTAAGGTAAAACTGTTTTTT. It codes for CASGLRAGGKVKLFF.

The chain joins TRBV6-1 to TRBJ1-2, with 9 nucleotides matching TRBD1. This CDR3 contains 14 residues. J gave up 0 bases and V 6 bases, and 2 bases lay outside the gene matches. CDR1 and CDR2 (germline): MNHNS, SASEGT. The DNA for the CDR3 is TGTGCCAGCAGAGGGACAGGGACTAACTATGGCTACACCTTC. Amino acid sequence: CASRGTGTNYGYTF.

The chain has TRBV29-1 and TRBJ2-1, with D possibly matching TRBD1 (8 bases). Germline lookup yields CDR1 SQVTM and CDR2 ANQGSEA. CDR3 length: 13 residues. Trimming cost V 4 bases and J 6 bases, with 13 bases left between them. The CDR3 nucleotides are TGCAGCGTTGCGACAGGGGAGGGCAATGAGCAGTTCTTC. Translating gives CSVATGEGNEQFF.

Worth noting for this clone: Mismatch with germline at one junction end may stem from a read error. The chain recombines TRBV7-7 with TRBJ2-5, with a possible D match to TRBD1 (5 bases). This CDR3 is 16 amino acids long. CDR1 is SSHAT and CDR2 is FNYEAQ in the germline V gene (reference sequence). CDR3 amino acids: CASSLGPQGIQETQYF. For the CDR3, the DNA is TGTGCTAGCAGCTTAGGGCCCCAGGGTATCCAAGAGACCCAGTACTTC.

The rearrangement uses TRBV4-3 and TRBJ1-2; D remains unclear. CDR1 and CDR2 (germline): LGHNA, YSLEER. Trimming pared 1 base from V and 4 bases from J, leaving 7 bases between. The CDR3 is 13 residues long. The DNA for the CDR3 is TGCGCCAGCAGCCAAGCTCTGGCCTATGGCTACACCTTC. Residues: CASSQALAYGYTF.